Listed below are T cell receptor beta chains from one sample, sequenced in a study of blood T cell repertoires in COVID-19. Only in-frame clones appear in the TCRdb table, and some are missing; sequencing was by immunoSEQ multiplex PCR. Among around 56,000 clones listed, around 87% were seen once. Sequencing was carried out using peripheral blood. Source of these receptors: a man between 60 and 75 years old with active or convalescent COVID-19. The CDR3 runs from the conserved cysteine through the conserved F or W. The D gene is left open where the match is weak. Clone sizes are given selectively: once, few, many, or a class where the clone is expanded.

size	J	D	V	CDR3	DNA
NA	TRBJ2-2	NA	TRBV5-6	CASSFFGGDTGELFF	TGTGCCAGCAGCTTTTTCGGCGGGGACACCGGGGAGCTGTTTTTT
NA	TRBJ2-2	TRBD2	TRBV5-4	CASSKPGLAGSLNTGELFF	TGTGCCAGCAGCAAGCCGGGACTAGCGGGAAGTCTGAACACCGGGGAGCTGTTTTTT
NA	TRBJ2-1	NA	TRBV19	CASRSTGSSYNEQFF	TGTGCCAGTAGGTCGACGGGAAGCTCCTACAATGAGCAGTTCTTC
few	TRBJ1-1	NA	TRBV6-5	CASKPAGAKNTEAFF	TGTGCCAGCAAACCCGCGGGGGCGAAGAACACTGAAGCTTTCTTT
NA	TRBJ2-1	TRBD1	TRBV5-1	CASSLNGDSTNEQFF	TGCGCCAGCAGCTTAAACGGGGACAGCACCAATGAGCAGTTCTTC
NA	TRBJ2-2	TRBD1	TRBV2	CASISQGAGTGELFF	TGTGCCAGCATAAGTCAGGGGGCGGGCACCGGGGAGCTGTTTTTT
NA	TRBJ2-7	NA	TRBV7-8	CASSLASSNYEQYF	TGTGCCAGCAGCTTAGCGTCTAGCAACTACGAGCAGTACTTC
NA	TRBJ2-1	TRBD2	TRBV29-1	CSVTGLAGGIRQFF	TGCAGCGTTACCGGACTAGCGGGAGGGATCCGACAGTTCTTC
NA	TRBJ1-1	NA	TRBV10-1	CASRGPYTEAFF	TGCGCCAGCAGGGGCCCTTACACTGAAGCTTTCTTT
few	TRBJ2-7	TRBD2	TRBV19	CASSRLLAGGRYEQYF	TGTGCCAGTAGTCGGCTCCTAGCGGGGGGCCGTTACGAGCAGTACTTC
NA	TRBJ2-1	NA	TRBV7-6	CASSPGFYNEQFF	TGTGCCAGCAGCCCCGGGTTTTACAATGAGCAGTTCTTC
NA	TRBJ1-2	TRBD1	TRBV6-5	CASSYGTGFNYGYTF	TGTGCCAGCAGTTACGGGACAGGGTTTAACTATGGCTACACCTTC
NA	TRBJ1-3	NA	TRBV6-2/TRBV6-3	CASTPGAAHSSGNTIYF	TGTGCCAGCACCCCAGGGGCAGCTCACTCCTCTGGAAACACCATATATTTT
NA	TRBJ2-1	TRBD2	TRBV4-2	CASSQAGGGAYNEQFF	TGTGCCAGCAGCCAAGCGGGAGGGGGGGCCTACAATGAGCAGTTCTTC
NA	TRBJ1-3	NA	TRBV6-5	CASSYSGSSGNTIYF	TGTGCCAGCAGTTACTCGGGCAGCTCTGGAAACACCATATATTTT
NA	TRBJ2-7	NA	TRBV5-8	CASSPASAGYEQYF	TGTGCCAGCAGCCCCGCCTCGGCGGGCTACGAGCAGTACTTC
NA	TRBJ1-5	TRBD1	TRBV5-1	CASSLGVAGGSNQPQHF	TGCGCCAGCAGCTTGGGTGTGGCAGGGGGTAGCAATCAGCCCCAGCATTTT
NA	TRBJ2-1	NA	TRBV5-8	CASSRALDSNEQFF	TGTGCCAGCAGCCGCGCCTTGGACAGCAATGAGCAGTTCTTC
NA	TRBJ1-3	TRBD1	TRBV5-5	CASSLDRGPAGNTIYF	TGTGCCAGCAGCTTGGACAGGGGGCCGGCCGGAAACACCATATATTTT
NA	TRBJ1-1	NA	TRBV5-8	CASSFQNTEAFF	TGTGCCAGCAGCTTCCAGAACACTGAAGCTTTCTTT
NA	TRBJ2-2	TRBD2	TRBV28	CASSRAGTSDTGELFF	TGTGCCAGCAGTCGAGCCGGGACTAGCGACACCGGGGAGCTGTTTTTT
NA	TRBJ2-5	TRBD2	TRBV3-1/TRBV3-2	CASSPSQRGAQETQYF	TGTGCCAGCAGTCCAAGCCAGCGGGGGGCCCAAGAGACCCAGTACTTC
NA	TRBJ1-6	NA	TRBV11-2	CASSLGGSLPSSYNSPLHF	TGTGCCAGCAGCTTAGGAGGCAGTCTTCCGAGCTCCTATAATTCACCCCTCCACTTT
NA	TRBJ1-6	NA	TRBV3-1/TRBV3-2	CASSQDIGRVNSPLHF	TGTGCCAGCAGCCAAGATATAGGGCGGGTCAATTCACCCCTCCACTTT
NA	TRBJ2-1	NA	TRBV19	CASSIERGGYYNEQFF	TGTGCCAGTAGTATAGAAAGGGGGGGCTATTACAATGAGCAGTTCTTC
NA	TRBJ1-1	NA	TRBV5-1	CASSLNTANTEAFF	TGCGCCAGCAGCTTGAATACAGCCAACACTGAAGCTTTCTTT
NA	TRBJ2-2	TRBD1	TRBV6-4	CASSVEGTGGFGELFF	TGTGCCAGCAGTGTCGAGGGGACAGGGGGCTTCGGGGAGCTGTTTTTT
NA	TRBJ1-3	NA	TRBV5-1	CASSLGPGFSGNTIYF	TGCGCCAGCAGCTTGGGTCCGGGGTTCTCTGGAAACACCATATATTTT
NA	TRBJ2-7	TRBD1	TRBV6-1	CASSGRGQGSPLSYEQYF	TGTGCCAGCAGTGGACGGGGACAGGGTTCCCCCCTCTCCTACGAGCAGTACTTC
NA	TRBJ1-2	TRBD1	TRBV2	CASLIRGRGYGYTF	TGTGCCAGCCTCATTAGGGGGCGCGGCTATGGCTACACCTTC
once	TRBJ1-1	TRBD1	TRBV7-3	CASSRQGYTEAFF	TGTGCCAGCAGCAGACAGGGGTACACTGAAGCTTTCTTT